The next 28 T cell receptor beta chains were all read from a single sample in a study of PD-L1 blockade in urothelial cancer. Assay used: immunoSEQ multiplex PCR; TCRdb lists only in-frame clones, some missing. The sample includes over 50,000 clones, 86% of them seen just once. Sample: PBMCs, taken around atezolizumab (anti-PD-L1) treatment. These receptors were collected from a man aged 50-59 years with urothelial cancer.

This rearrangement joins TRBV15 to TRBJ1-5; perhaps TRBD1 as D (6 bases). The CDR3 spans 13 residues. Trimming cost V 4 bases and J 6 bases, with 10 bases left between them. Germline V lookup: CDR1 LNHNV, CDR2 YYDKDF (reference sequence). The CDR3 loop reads CATSNNRAQPQHF. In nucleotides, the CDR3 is TGTGCCACCAGCAATAACAGGGCTCAGCCCCAGCATTTT.

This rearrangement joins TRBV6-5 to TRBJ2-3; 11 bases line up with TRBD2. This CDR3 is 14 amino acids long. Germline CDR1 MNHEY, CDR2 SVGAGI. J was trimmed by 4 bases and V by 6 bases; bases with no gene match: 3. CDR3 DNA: TGTGCCAGCAGGAAGACTAGCGGGGCAGATACGCAGTATTTT. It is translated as CASRKTSGADTQYF.

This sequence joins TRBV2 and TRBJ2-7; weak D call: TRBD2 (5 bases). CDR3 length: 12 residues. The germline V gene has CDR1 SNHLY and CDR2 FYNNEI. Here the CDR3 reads CAMRALMGEQYF. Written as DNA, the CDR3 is TGTGCAATGAGGGCCTTAATGGGCGAGCAGTACTTC.

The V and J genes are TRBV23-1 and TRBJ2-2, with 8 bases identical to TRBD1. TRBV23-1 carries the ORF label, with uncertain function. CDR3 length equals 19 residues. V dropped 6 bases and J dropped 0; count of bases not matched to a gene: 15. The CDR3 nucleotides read TGCGCCAGCAGCCACAAGCCAAATGGACAGGGCGCGAACACCGGGGAGCTGTTTTTT. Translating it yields CASSHKPNGQGANTGELFF.

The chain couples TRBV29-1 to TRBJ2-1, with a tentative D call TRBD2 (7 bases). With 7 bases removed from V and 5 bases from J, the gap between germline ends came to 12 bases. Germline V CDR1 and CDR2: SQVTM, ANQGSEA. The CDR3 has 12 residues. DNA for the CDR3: TGCAGCGCGGACGGGGGGCACAATGAGCAGTTCTTC. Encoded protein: CSADGGHNEQFF.

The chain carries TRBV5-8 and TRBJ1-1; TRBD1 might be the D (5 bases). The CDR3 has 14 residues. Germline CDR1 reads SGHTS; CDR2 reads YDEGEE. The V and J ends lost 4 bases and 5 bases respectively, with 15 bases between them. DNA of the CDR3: TGTGCCAGCAGCCCCCCGCCCAAGGGGACTGAAGCTTTCTTT. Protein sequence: CASSPPPKGTEAFF.

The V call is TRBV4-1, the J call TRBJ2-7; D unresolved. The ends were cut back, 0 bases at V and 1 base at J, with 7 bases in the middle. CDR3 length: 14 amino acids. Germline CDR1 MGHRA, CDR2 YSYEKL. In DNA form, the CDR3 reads TGCGCCAGCAGCCAAGAACGCCGGTCCTACGAGCAGTACTTC. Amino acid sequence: CASSQERRSYEQYF.

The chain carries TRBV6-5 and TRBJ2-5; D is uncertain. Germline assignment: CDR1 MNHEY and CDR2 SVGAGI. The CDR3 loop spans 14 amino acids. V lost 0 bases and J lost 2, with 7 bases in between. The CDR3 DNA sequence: TGTGCCAGCAGTTACTCGTCAGAACAAGAGACCCAGTACTTC. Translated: CASSYSSEQETQYF.

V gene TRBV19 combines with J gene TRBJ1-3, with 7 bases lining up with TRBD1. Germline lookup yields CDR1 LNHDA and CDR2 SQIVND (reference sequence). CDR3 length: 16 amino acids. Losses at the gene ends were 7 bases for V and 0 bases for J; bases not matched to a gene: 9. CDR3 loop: CASTRDRSFSGNTIYF. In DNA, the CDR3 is TGTGCCAGTACGAGGGACAGATCATTCTCTGGAAACACCATATATTTT. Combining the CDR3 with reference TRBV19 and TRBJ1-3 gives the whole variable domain DGGITQSPKYLFRKEGQNVTLSCEQNLNHDAMYWYRQDPGQGLRLIYYSQIVNDFQKGDIAEGYSVSREKKESFPLTVTSAQKNPTAFYLCASTRDRSFSGNTIYFGEGSWLTVV.

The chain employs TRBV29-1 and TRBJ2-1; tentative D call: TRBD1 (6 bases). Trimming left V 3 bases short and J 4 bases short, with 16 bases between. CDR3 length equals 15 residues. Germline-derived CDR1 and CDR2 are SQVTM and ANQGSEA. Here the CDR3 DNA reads TGCAGCGTTGAGGGGATAAACCAGGGGTACAATGAGCAGTTCTTC. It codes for CSVEGINQGYNEQFF.

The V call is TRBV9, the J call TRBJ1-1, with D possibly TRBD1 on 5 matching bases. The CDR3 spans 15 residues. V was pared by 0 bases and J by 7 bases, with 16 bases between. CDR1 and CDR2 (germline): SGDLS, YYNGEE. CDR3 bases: TGTGCCAGCAGCGTAGACGACAGACTTACGGGTGAAGCTTTCTTT. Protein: CASSVDDRLTGEAFF. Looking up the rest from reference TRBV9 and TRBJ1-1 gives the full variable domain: DSGVTQTPKHLITATGQRVTLRCSPRSGDLSVYWYQQSLDQGLQFLIQYYNGEERAKGNILERFSAQQFPDLHSELNLSSLELGDSALYFCASSVDDRLTGEAFFGQGTRLTVV.

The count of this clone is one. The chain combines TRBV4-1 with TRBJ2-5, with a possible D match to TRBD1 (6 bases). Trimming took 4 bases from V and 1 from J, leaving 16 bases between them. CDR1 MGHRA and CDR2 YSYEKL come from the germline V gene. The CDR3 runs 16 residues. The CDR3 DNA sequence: TGCGCCAGCAGCCTTTGGGGGCGAGTCAGCCAAGAGACCCAGTACTTC. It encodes CASSLWGRVSQETQYF.

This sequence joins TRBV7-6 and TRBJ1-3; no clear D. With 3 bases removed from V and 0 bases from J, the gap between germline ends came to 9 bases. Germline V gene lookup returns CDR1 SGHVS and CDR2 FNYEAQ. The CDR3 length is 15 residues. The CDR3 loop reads CASSFDTSSGNTIYF. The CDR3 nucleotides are TGTGCCAGCAGCTTCGACACGAGCTCTGGAAACACCATATATTTT.

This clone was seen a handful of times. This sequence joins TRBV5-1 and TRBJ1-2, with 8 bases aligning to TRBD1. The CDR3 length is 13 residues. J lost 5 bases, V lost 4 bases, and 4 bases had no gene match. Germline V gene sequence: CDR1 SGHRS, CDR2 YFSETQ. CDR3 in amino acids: CASSLDRGYGYTF. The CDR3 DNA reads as TGCGCCAGCAGCCTTGACAGGGGATATGGCTACACCTTC.

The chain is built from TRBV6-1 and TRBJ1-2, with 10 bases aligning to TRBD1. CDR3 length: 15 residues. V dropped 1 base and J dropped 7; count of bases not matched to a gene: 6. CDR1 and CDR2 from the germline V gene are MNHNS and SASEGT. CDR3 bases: TGTGCCAGCAGTGAAGGGGGGACAGGGGAGCGTGGCTACACCTTC. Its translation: CASSEGGTGERGYTF.

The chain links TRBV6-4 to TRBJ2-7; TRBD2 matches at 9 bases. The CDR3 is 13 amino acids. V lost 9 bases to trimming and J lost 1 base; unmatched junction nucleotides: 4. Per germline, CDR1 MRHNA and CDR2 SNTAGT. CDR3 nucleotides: TGTGCCAGGCGGACTAGCGTGTCCTACGAGCAGTACTTC. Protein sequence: CARRTSVSYEQYF.

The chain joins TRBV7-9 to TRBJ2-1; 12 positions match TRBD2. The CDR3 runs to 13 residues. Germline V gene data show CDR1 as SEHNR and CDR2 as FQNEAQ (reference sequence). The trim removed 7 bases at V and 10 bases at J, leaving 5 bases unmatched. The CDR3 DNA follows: TGTGCCAGCATCCTAGCGGGAGGGCCGGAGCAGTTCTTC. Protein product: CASILAGGPEQFF.

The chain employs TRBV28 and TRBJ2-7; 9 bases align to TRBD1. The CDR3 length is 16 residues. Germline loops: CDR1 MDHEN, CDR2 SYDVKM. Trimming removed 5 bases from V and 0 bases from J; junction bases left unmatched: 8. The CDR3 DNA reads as TGTGCCAGCAGTCCATCCTCGGGACAGGGCTCCTACGAGCAGTACTTC. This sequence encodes CASSPSSGQGSYEQYF.

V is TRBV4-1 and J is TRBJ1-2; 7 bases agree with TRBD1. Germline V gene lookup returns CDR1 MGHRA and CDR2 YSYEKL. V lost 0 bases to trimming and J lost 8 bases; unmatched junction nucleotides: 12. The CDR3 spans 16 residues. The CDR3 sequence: CASSQDRGQWTEGYTF. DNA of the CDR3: TGCGCCAGCAGCCAAGATAGGGGACAGTGGACGGAAGGCTACACCTTC.

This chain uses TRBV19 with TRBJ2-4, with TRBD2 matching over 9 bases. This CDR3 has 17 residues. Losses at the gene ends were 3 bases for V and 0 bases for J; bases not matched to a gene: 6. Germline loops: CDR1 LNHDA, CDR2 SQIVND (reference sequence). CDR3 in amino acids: CASSIRASGAAKNIQYF. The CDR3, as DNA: TGTGCCAGTAGTATTAGGGCTAGCGGGGCAGCCAAAAACATTCAGTACTTC.

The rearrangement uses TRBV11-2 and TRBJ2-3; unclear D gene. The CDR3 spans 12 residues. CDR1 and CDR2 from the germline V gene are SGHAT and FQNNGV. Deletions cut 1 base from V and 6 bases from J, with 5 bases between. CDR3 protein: CASSLAVDTQYF. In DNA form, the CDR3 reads TGTGCCAGCAGCTTAGCAGTGGATACGCAGTATTTT. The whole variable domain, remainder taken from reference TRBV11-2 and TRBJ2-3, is EAGVAQSPRYKIIEKRQSVAFWCNPISGHATLYWYQQILGQGPKLLIQFQNNGVVDDSQLPKDRFSAERLKGVDSTLKIQPAKLEDSAVYLCASSLAVDTQYFGPGTRLTVL.

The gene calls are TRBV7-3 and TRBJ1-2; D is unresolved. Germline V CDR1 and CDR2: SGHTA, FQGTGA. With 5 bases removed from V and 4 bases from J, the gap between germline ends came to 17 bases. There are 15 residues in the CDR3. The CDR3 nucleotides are TGTGCCAGCAGCCTCGACGGTTTTGGAGGCTATGGCTACACCTTC. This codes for CASSLDGFGGYGYTF.

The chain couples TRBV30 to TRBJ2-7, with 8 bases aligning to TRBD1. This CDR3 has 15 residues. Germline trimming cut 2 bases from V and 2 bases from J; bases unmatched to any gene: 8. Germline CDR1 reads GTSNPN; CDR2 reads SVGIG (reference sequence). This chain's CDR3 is CAWSRMDRETYEQYF. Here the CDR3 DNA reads TGTGCCTGGAGTCGAATGGACAGGGAAACCTACGAGCAGTACTTC.

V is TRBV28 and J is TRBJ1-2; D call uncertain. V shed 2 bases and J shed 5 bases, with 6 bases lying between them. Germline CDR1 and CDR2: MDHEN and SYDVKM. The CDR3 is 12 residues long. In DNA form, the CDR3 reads TGTGCCAGCAGTTTAGCGGGTTATGGCTACACCTTC. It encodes CASSLAGYGYTF.

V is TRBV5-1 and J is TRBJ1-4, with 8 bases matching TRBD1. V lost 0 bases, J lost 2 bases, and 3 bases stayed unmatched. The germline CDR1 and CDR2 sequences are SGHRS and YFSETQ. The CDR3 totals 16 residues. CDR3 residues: CASSLGTGSTNEKLFF. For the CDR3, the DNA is TGCGCCAGCAGCTTGGGGACAGGGTCGACTAATGAAAAACTGTTTTTT.

For the CDR3, the DNA is TGTGCCAGCAGCCTTCCGGGACAGGGTAATTCACCCCTCCACTTT. This translates into CASSLPGQGNSPLHF. The V gene is TRBV6-6, the J gene TRBJ1-6; 9 nucleotides agree with TRBD1. J gave up 6 bases and V 6 bases, and 6 bases lay outside the gene matches. CDR3 length: 15 residues. In germline, CDR1 is MNHNY, CDR2 SVGAGI (reference sequence).

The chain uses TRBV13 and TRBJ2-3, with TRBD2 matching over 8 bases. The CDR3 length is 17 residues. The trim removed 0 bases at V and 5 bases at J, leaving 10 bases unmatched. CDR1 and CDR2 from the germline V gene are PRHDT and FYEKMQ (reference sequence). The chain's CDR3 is CASSLGLAGGGGDTQYF. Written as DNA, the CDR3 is TGTGCCAGCAGCTTAGGCCTAGCGGGCGGCGGTGGAGATACGCAGTATTTT.

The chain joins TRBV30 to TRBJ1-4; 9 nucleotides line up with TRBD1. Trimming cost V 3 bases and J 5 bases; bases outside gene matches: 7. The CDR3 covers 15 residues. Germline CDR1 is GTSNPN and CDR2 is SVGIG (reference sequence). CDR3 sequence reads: CAWRQGTGRNEKLFF. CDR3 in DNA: TGTGCCTGGAGGCAAGGGACAGGGAGGAATGAAAAACTGTTTTTT. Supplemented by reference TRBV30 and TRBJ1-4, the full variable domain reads SQTIHQWPATLVQPVGSPLSLECTVEGTSNPNLYWYRQAAGRGLQLLFYSVGIGQISSEVPQNLSASRPQDRQFILSSKKLLLSDSGFYLCAWRQGTGRNEKLFFGSGTQLSVL.